The 27 T cell receptor beta chains given below trace back to one sample, sequenced in a study of response to subunit inactivated influenza vaccine. From the RT-PCR reads, TCRdb called clonotypes with MiXCR, one entry per CDR3 protein. The sample lists about 650,000 distinct CDR3 sequences, approximately 15% seen once, with about 7.6% in the top ten. This sample comprised PBMCs from blood, obtained roughly 2 weeks before vaccination. These receptors originate from a man in his fifties or sixties who received an inactivated influenza vaccine.

The rearrangement uses TRBV7-2 and TRBJ2-7; 12 nucleotides match TRBD2. Per germline, CDR1 SGHTA and CDR2 FQGNSA. The CDR3 is 14 residues long. V dropped 5 bases and J dropped 5; count of bases not matched to a gene: 4. The CDR3 here is CASSKTSGSNEQYF. Written as DNA, the CDR3 is TGTGCCAGCAGCAAGACTAGCGGGAGCAACGAGCAGTACTTC.

At least ten counts were recorded for this clonotype. The V gene is TRBV5-1, the J gene TRBJ2-1; tentative D call: TRBD1 (6 bases). The germline V gene has CDR1 SGHRS and CDR2 YFSETQ. The CDR3 is 15 amino acids. The V end lost 4 bases, the J end lost 0 bases, and 11 bases lay between the germline ends. The CDR3 DNA reads TGCGCCAGCAGCGACCGGGACAACTCCTACAATGAGCAGTTCTTC. This sequence encodes CASSDRDNSYNEQFF. Full variable domain (outside the CDR3, taken from reference TRBV5-1 and TRBJ2-1): KAGVTQTPRYLIKTRGQQVTLSCSPISGHRSVSWYQQTPGQGLQFLFEYFSETQRNKGNFPGRFSGRQFSNSRSEMNVSTLELGDSALYLCASSDRDNSYNEQFFGPGTRLTVL.

This clonotype showed up just a few times. The gene calls are TRBV4-2 and TRBJ2-2; TRBD1 is a possible D gene (5 bases). Germline CDR1 reads LGHNA; CDR2 reads YNFKEQ. There are 17 residues in the CDR3. Trimming left V 4 bases short and J 1 base short, with 16 bases between. For the CDR3, the DNA is TGTGCCAGCAGCCGGGATGTTAGGACACGGAACACCGGGGAGCTGTTTTTT. The encoded protein is CASSRDVRTRNTGELFF.

This clonotype was picked up many times. The chain carries TRBV12-3 or TRBV12-4 and TRBJ2-2; a weak D match, TRBD1 (7 bases). V was shortened by 8 bases and J by 2 bases, with 9 bases between the two germline ends. The CDR3 covers 13 residues. The CDR3: CASQGGNTGELFF. CDR3 in DNA: TGTGCCAGCCAGGGGGGAAACACCGGGGAGCTGTTTTTT.

This clonotype occurred a few times. The chain combines TRBV27 with TRBJ1-1, with 9 bases matching TRBD1. There are 14 residues in the CDR3. Looked up from germline, CDR1 is MNHEY and CDR2 is SMNVEV (reference sequence). Losses at the gene ends were 3 bases for V and 7 bases for J; bases not matched to a gene: 6. CDR3 sequence (DNA): TGTGCCAGCAGTTTTACCCGACAGGGGGGTGAAGCTTTCTTT. Encoded protein: CASSFTRQGGEAFF.

This clonotype was recorded at least ten times. The V and J genes are TRBV24-1 and TRBJ2-5; 7 bases map to TRBD1. The CDR3 consists of 14 residues. Germline loops: CDR1 KGHDR, CDR2 SFDVKD. The J segment lost 7 bases and the V segment lost 4 bases, leaving 8 bases of the junction unmatched. Here the CDR3 reads CATSDATGDLTQYF. The CDR3 nucleotides read TGTGCCACCAGTGACGCTACAGGGGATCTGACCCAGTACTTC.

V usage is TRBV12-3 or TRBV12-4 and J usage is TRBJ2-2; possibly TRBD1 for D (6 bases). Trimming cost V 6 bases and J 12 bases, with 23 bases left between them. This CDR3 has 15 amino acids. The CDR3 DNA reads TGTGCCAGCAGCCACGGCAGGGGCAACACGGGGCAGCTGTTTTTT. Translated: CASSHGRGNTGQLFF.

This clonotype was observed a handful of times. V gene TRBV12-3 or TRBV12-4 combines with J gene TRBJ1-5, with D unclear. The CDR3 spans 12 residues. With 8 bases removed from V and 7 bases from J, the gap between germline ends came to 12 bases. CDR3 sequence (DNA): TGTGCCAGCGCCGGAATCCCCCAGCCCCAGCATTTT. This encodes CASAGIPQPQHF.

The V gene is TRBV20-1, the J gene TRBJ2-5, with D perhaps TRBD2 (6 bases). The CDR3 is 13 amino acids. Between the trimmed V and J ends, which lost 6 bases and 2 bases, there was a span of 13 bases. Germline V gives CDR1 DFQATT, CDR2 SNEGSKA (reference sequence). DNA of the CDR3: TGCAGTGCCTTCGCCGGGGGACAAGAGACCCAGTACTTC. Translated, it gives CSAFAGGQETQYF.

The chain uses TRBV9 and TRBJ2-2, with TRBD1 identical over 7 bases. Germline trimming cut 4 bases from V and 4 bases from J; bases unmatched to any gene: 7. The CDR3 runs to 15 residues. Germline lookup yields CDR1 SGDLS and CDR2 YYNGEE. CDR3 sequence reads: CASSPKRTGTGELFF. The CDR3, as DNA: TGTGCCAGCAGCCCTAAAAGGACAGGCACCGGGGAGCTGTTTTTT.

This chain uses TRBV6-5 with TRBJ2-5, with 7 bases identical to TRBD2. Germline lookup yields CDR1 MNHEY and CDR2 SVGAGI. With 3 bases clipped from V and 1 base from J, the junction kept 5 bases outside the gene matches. CDR3 length: 15 residues. Here the CDR3 reads CASSYWGRGQETQYF. The CDR3 DNA reads TGTGCCAGCAGTTATTGGGGGAGGGGCCAAGAGACCCAGTACTTC.

J is TRBJ2-2 and V is TRBV29-1; D might be TRBD2 (5 bases). V was trimmed by 7 bases and J by 8 bases, leaving 23 bases between them. The germline CDR1 and CDR2 sequences are SQVTM and ANQGSEA. This CDR3 comprises 15 residues. This CDR3 is CSATTIITWAGELFF. The CDR3 DNA is TGCAGCGCTACGACTATCATAACCTGGGCAGGGGAGCTGTTTTTT.

In its sample, this clonotype was seen a few times. V usage is TRBV12-3 or TRBV12-4 and J usage is TRBJ1-5, with 9 bases fitting TRBD1. Germline trimming cut 6 bases from V and 0 bases from J; bases unmatched to any gene: 6. This CDR3 region has 16 residues. CDR3 DNA sequence: TGTGCCAGCAGCCCCGGACAGGGGCCTAGCAATCAGCCCCAGCATTTT. This gives the protein CASSPGQGPSNQPQHF.

This chain's CDR3 is CASSPHRVAYEQYF. The CDR3 DNA reads TGTGCCAGCAGTCCCCACAGGGTGGCTTACGAGCAGTACTTC. The chain has TRBV27 and TRBJ2-7, with a possible D match to TRBD1 (6 bases). The CDR3 covers 14 residues. Looked up from germline, CDR1 is MNHEY and CDR2 is SMNVEV (reference sequence). The germline V and J ends were trimmed by 5 bases and 4 bases, with 15 bases remaining between them.

This clonotype was seen a handful of times. This chain links TRBV5-6 with TRBJ1-5, with 8 positions matching TRBD1. The V and J ends lost 4 bases and 5 bases, in that order; junction bases with no gene match: 8. The V gene's germline CDR1 is SGHDT and CDR2 YYEEEE. The CDR3 loop spans 15 amino acids. CDR3 in DNA: TGTGCCAGCAGCCCGTCCCGGGACAGGTATCAGCCCCAGCATTTT. Protein product: CASSPSRDRYQPQHF.

This clonotype was detected only a few times. The rearrangement links TRBV5-4 to TRBJ2-5, with TRBD2 matching over 14 bases. Germline values: CDR1 SGHNT, CDR2 YYREEE (reference sequence). The CDR3 spans 17 residues. The V gene end was trimmed by 4 bases and the J gene end by 0 bases; junction bases not matched to a gene: 5. The CDR3 loop reads CASSPGTSGSNQETQYF. The CDR3 region has the DNA TGTGCCAGCAGCCCCGGGACTAGCGGGAGTAACCAAGAGACCCAGTACTTC.

This sequence joins TRBV5-1 and TRBJ1-1; maybe TRBD1 (6 bases). Germline CDR1 and CDR2: SGHRS and YFSETQ. Trimming took off 2 bases at V and 1 base at J, with 12 bases between the two ends. CDR3 length: 15 residues. The CDR3 protein is CASSLPLGGNTEAFF. In DNA, the CDR3 is TGCGCCAGCAGCTTACCCCTAGGGGGGAACACTGAAGCTTTCTTT.

V is TRBV28 and J is TRBJ2-3; TRBD2 matches at 10 bases. This CDR3 is built from 16 residues. J lost 6 bases, V lost 4 bases, and 10 bases had no gene match. Germline values: CDR1 MDHEN, CDR2 SYDVKM. CDR3 nucleotide sequence: TGTGCCAGCAGTTCCCCCGGGACTAGCGTGTCGGATACGCAGTATTTT. This translates into CASSSPGTSVSDTQYF.

This clonotype was seen a handful of times. The chain links TRBV3-1 to TRBJ1-1, with D unresolved. Germline assignment: CDR1 LGHDT and CDR2 YNNKEL (reference sequence). The length of the CDR3 is 11 residues. V lost 6 bases, J lost 7 bases, and 9 bases lay in between. DNA for the CDR3: TGTGCCAGCAGGAGCACGCATGAAGCTTTCTTT. This translates into CASRSTHEAFF.

This clonotype was detected a few times. This chain uses TRBV4-3 with TRBJ2-5; the match to TRBD2 covers 8 bases. Germline V CDR1 and CDR2: LGHNA, YSLEER. The CDR3 consists of 14 residues. V shed 4 bases, J shed 5 bases, and the junction held 6 bases outside the gene matches. The CDR3 bases are TGCGCCAGCAGCCGACTAGCGTTTCAGGAGACCCAGTACTTC. Its translation: CASSRLAFQETQYF.

V gene TRBV12-3 or TRBV12-4 combines with J gene TRBJ2-5; TRBD2 aligns across 12 bases. V trimming: 3 bases; J trimming: 4 bases; junction bases outside the gene matches: 3. This CDR3 has 15 amino acids. The CDR3 DNA follows: TGTGCCAGCAGTTTGACTAGCGGGGGCAGAGAGACCCAGTACTTC. Residues: CASSLTSGGRETQYF.

There are a few counts of this clonotype. The chain has TRBV29-1 and TRBJ1-1; D unresolved. V lost 6 bases and J 5 bases, leaving 10 bases between the germline ends. Germline CDR1 is SQVTM and CDR2 is ANQGSEA. The CDR3 totals 11 residues. The DNA for the CDR3 is TGCAGCGTCCGGGAAAGAACTGAAGCTTTCTTT. Its protein product is CSVRERTEAFF.

This clonotype was observed a few times. V usage is TRBV10-3 and J usage is TRBJ1-1, with TRBD1 matching over 7 bases. CDR1 and CDR2 (germline): ENHRY, SYGVKD. This CDR3 has 16 amino acids. V shed 10 bases and J 4 bases; nucleotides not matched to a gene: 18. CDR3 protein: CATRNPLTGKGTEAFF. CDR3 DNA sequence: TGTGCCACCCGTAACCCCTTGACAGGGAAGGGCACTGAAGCTTTCTTT.

V gene TRBV27 combines with J gene TRBJ2-1; TRBD2 might be the D (5 bases). Germline V lookup: CDR1 MNHEY, CDR2 SMNVEV (reference sequence). With 5 bases removed from V and 9 bases from J, the gap between germline ends came to 14 bases. This CDR3 spans 13 amino acids. The CDR3: CASSRSSRGEQFF. In nucleotides, the CDR3 is TGTGCCAGCAGTCGATCGAGTCGGGGTGAGCAGTTCTTC.

The V call is TRBV3-1, the J call TRBJ2-2, with D possibly TRBD1 on 6 matching bases. This CDR3 is 15 amino acids long. Germline V CDR1 and CDR2: LGHDT, YNNKEL (reference sequence). Between the trimmed V and J ends, which lost 2 bases and 7 bases, there was a span of 14 bases. This chain's CDR3 is CASSQNRRGGGELFF. CDR3 bases: TGTGCCAGCAGCCAAAACCGCCGAGGGGGCGGGGAGCTGTTTTTT.

This clonotype was observed a handful of times. This chain joins TRBV24-1 and TRBJ1-2; TRBD1 matches 10 bases. Germline trimming cut 7 bases from V and 6 bases from J; bases unmatched to any gene: 7. CDR3 length: 14 amino acids. The V gene's germline CDR1 is KGHDR and CDR2 SFDVKD. DNA for the CDR3: TGTGCCACCAGCAATCCCGGGACAGGGGATGGCTACACCTTC. It encodes CATSNPGTGDGYTF.

The sample holds a few counts of this clonotype. The chain links TRBV4-3 to TRBJ2-1; perhaps TRBD2 as D (6 bases). The V and J ends lost 7 bases and 0 bases respectively, with 19 bases between them. The CDR3 extends over 17 amino acids. Germline V gene data show CDR1 as LGHNA and CDR2 as YSLEER. CDR3 loop: CASTPRLGGRSYNEQFF. The CDR3 DNA follows: TGCGCCAGCACGCCAAGGTTGGGGGGTCGCTCCTACAATGAGCAGTTCTTC.